This is a list of T cell receptor beta chains from one sample in a study of PD-1 blockade in classical Hodgkin lymphoma. Profiling relied on immunoSEQ multiplex PCR, and the TCRdb table lists in-frame clones only, not all of them. The repertoire holds some 38,000 clones, with about three quarters as singletons. The sample was peripheral blood mononuclear cells (PBMCs), taken at baseline. These receptors all stem from a human donor with classical Hodgkin lymphoma. Each CDR3 is given with its conserved first and last residue. Clone size is not always given. Where it is, it says once, few, many or a class for expanded clones.

- | TRBV18 | CASSQPTGNIIHEQYF
- | TRBV9 | CASSSQTSTEQFF
once | TRBV7-6 | CASSLGTGGADGYTF
- | TRBV6-1 | CASSDRGQGVNEQFF
few | TRBV10-3 | CAISGGETQYF
- | TRBV27 | CASSLQGSNYGYTF
- | TRBV4-2 | CASSWGGPIDEQYF
once | TRBV6-6 | CASSYNQNTGELFF
- | TRBV6-5 | CASSQASGYQPQHF
- | TRBV7-8 | CASSLATSQETQYF
- | TRBV6-5 | CASSRLPKGYEQYF
- | TRBV6-5 | CASRSIGSNEQFF
- | TRBV2 | CASTPPGLSSYEQYF
- | TRBV5-1 | CASSFTGINEQFF
few | TRBV2 | CASSDDSNGTQYF
- | TRBV6-5 | CASSYWSLYEQYF
- | TRBV6-1 | CASSFGQIKNEQFF
- | TRBV7-6 | CASSVDVQETQYF
- | TRBV6-5 | CASSPLAGVLEQYF
few | TRBV2 | CASRREFFSSDTQYF
- | TRBV5-1 | CASSLGGASGNEQFF
- | TRBV7-6 | CASSLGVSQPQHF
- | TRBV6-6 | CASRPDPYNEQFF
- | TRBV19 | CASRLDRGFTEAFF
- | TRBV6-5 | CASSYLSPYEQYF
- | TRBV5-1 | CASSSAPLSAGNTIYF
- | TRBV4-1 | CASSQVDLVPDSGNTIYF
- | TRBV19 | CASSPWDSSNQPQHF
- | TRBV4-3 | CASSQGSGWGGAKGNEQFF
- | TRBV29-1 | CSVAPLAGTQETQYF
once | TRBV28 | CASSLRPPGGGRETQYF